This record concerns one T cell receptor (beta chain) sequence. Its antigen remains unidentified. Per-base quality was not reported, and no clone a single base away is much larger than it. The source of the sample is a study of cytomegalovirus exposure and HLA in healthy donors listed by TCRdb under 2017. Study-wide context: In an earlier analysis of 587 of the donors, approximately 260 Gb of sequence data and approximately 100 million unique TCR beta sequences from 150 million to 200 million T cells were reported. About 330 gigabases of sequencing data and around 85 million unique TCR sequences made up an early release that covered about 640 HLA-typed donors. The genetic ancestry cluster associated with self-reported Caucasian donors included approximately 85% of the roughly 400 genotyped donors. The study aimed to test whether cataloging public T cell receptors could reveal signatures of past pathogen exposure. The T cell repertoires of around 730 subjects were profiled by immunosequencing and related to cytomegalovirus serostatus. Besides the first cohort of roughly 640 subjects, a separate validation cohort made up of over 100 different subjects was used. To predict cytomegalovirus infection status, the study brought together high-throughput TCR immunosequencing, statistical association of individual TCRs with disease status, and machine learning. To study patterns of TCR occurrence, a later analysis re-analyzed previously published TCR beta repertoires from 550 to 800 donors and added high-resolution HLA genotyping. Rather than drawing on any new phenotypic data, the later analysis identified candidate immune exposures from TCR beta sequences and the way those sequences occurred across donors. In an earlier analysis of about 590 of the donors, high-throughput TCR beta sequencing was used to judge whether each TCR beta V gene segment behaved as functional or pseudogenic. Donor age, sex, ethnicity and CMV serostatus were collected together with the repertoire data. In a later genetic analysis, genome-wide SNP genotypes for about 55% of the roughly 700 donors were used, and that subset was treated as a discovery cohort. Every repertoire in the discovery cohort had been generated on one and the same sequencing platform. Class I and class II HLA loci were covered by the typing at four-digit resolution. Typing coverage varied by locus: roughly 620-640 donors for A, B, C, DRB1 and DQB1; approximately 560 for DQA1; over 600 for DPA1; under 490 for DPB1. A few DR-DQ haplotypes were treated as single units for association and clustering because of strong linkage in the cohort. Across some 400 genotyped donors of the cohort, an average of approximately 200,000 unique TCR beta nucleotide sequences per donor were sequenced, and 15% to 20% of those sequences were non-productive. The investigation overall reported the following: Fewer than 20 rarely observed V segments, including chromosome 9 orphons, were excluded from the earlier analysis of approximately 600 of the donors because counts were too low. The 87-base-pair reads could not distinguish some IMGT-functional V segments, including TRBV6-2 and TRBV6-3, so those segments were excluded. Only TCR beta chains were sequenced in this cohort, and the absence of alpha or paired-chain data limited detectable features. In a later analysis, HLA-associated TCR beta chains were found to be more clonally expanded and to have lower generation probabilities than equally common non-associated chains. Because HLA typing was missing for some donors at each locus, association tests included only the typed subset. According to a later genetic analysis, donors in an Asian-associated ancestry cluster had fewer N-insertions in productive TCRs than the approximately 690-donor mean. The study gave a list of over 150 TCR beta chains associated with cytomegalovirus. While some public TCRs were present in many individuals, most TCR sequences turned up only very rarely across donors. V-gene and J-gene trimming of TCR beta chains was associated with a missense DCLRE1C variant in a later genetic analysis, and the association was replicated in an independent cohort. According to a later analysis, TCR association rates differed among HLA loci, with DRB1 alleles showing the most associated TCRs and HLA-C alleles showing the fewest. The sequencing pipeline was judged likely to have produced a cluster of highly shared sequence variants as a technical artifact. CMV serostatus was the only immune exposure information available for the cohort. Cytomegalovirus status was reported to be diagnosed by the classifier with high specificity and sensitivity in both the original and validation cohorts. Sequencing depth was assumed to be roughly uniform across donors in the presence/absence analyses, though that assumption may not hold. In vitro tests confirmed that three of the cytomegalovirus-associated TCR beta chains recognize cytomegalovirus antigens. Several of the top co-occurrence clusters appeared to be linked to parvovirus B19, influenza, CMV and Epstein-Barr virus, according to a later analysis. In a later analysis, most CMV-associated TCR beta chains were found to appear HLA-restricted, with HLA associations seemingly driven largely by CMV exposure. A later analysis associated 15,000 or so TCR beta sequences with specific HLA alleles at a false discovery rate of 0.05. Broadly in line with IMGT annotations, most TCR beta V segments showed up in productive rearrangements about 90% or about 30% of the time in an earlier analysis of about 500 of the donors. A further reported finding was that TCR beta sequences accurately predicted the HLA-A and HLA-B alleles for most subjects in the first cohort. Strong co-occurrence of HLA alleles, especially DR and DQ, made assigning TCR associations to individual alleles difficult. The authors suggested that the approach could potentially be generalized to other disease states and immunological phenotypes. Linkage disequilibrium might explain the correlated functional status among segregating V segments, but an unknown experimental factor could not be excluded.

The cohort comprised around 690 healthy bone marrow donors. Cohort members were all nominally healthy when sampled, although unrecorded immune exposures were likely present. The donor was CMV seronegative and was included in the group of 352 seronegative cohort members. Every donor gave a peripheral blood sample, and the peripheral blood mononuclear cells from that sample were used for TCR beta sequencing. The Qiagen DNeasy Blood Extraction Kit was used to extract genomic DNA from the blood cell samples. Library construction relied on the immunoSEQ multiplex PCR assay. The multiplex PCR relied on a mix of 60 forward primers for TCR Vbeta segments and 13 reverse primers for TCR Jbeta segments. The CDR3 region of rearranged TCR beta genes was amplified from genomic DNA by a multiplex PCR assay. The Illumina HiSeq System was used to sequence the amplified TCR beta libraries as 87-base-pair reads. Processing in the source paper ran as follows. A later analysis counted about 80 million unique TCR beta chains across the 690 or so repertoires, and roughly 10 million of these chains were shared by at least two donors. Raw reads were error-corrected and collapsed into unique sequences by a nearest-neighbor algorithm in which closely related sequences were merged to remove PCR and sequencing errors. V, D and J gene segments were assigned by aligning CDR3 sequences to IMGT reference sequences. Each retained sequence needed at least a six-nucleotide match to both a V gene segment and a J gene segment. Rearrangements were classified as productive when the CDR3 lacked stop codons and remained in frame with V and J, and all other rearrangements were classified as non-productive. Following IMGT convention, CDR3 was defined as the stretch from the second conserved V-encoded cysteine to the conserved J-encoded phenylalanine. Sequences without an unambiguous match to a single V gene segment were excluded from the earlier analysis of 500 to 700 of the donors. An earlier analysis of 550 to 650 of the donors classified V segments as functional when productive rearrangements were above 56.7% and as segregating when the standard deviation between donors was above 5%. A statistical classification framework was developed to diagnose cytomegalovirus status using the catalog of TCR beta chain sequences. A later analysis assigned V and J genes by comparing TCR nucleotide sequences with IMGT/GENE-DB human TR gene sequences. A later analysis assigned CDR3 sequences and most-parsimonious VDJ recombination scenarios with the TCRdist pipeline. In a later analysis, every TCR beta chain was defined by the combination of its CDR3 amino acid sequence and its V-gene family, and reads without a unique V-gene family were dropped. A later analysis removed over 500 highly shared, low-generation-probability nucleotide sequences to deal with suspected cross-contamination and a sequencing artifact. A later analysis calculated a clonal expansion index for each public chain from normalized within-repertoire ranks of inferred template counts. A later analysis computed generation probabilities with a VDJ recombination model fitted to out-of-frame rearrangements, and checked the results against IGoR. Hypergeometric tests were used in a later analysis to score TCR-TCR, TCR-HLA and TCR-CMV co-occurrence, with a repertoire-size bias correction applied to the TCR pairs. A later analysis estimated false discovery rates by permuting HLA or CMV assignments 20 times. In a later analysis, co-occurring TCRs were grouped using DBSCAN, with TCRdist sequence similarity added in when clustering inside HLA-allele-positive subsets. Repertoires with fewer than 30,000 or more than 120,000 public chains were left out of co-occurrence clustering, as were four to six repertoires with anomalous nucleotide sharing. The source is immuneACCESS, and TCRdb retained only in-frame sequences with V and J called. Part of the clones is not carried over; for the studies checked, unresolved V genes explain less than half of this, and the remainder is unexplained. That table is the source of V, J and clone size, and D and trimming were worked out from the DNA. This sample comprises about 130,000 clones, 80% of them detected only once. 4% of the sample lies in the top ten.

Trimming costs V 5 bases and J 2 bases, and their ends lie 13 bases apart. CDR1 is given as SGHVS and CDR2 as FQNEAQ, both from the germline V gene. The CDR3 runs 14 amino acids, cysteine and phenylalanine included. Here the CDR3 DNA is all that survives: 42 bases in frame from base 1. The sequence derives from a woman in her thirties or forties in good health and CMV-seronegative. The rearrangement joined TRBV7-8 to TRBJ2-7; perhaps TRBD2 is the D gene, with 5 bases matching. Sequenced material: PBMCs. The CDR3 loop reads CASSTPGITYEQYF. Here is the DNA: TGTGCCAGCAGCACACCCGGGATCACCTACGAGCAGTACTTC.